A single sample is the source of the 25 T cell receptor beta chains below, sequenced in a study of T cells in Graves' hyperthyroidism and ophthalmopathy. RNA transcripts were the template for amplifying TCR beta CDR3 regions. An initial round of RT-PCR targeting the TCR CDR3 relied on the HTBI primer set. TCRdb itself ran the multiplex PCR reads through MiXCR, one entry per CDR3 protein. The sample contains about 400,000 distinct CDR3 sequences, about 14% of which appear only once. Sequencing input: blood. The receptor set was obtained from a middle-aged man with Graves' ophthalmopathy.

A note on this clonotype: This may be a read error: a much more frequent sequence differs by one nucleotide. CDR3 sequence reads: CASSADRQFGTQYF. The CDR3 coding sequence is TGTGCCAGCAGTGCGGACAGACAATTTGGGACCCAGTACTTC. The rearrangement links TRBV6-1 to TRBJ2-5, with D possibly matching TRBD1 (6 bases). The CDR3 covers 14 residues. Looked up from germline, CDR1 is MNHNS and CDR2 is SASEGT. Trimming shortened V by 4 bases and J by 7 bases, and 16 bases separated the two germline ends.

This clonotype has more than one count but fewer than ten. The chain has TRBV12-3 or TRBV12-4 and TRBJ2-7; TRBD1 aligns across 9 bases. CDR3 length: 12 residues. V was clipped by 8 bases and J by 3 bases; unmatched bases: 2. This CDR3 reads CASGQGYYEQYF. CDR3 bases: TGTGCCAGCGGACAGGGGTACTACGAGCAGTACTTC.

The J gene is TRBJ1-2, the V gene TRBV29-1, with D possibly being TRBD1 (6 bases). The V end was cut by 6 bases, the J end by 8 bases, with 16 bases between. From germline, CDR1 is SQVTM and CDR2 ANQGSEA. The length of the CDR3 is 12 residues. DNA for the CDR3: TGCAGCGTCGAAAGGGGGGGGGAGGGCTACACCTTC. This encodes CSVERGGEGYTF.

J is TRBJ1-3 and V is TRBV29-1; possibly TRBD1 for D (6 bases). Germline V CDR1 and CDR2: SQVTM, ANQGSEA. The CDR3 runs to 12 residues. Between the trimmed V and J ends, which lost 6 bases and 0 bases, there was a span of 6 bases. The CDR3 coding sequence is TGCAGCGTGGACAGCTCTGGAAACACCATATATTTT. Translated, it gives CSVDSSGNTIYF.

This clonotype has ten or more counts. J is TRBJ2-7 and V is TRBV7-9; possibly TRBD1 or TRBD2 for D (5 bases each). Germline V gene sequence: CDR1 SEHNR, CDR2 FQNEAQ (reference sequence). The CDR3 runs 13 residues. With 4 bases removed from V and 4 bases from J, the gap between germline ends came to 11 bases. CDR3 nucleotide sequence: TGTGCCAGCAGCTGGGGACGACAATACGAGCAGTACTTC. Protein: CASSWGRQYEQYF.

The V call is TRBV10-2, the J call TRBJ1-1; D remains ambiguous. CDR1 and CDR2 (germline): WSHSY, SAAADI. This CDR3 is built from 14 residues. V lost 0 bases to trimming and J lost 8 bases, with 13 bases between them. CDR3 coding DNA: TGCGCCAGCAGTGAGTCGAGTGCGCTGAGAGAAGCTTTCTTT. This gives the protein CASSESSALREAFF.

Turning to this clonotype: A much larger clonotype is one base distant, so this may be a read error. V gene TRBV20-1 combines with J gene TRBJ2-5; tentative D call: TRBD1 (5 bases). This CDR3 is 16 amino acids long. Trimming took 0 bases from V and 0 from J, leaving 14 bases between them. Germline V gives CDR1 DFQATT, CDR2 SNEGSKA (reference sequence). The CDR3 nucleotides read TGCAGTGCTAGAGATTATTGGGCAGGGAACCAAGAGACCCAGTACTTC. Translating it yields CSARDYWAGNQETQYF.

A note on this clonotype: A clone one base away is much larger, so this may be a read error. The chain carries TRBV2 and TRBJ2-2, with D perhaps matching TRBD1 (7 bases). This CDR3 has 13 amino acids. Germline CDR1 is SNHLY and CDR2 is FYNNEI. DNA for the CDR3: TGTGCCAGCAGTGTTACAGGGGTCGGGGGGCTGTTTTTT. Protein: CASSVTGVGGLFF.

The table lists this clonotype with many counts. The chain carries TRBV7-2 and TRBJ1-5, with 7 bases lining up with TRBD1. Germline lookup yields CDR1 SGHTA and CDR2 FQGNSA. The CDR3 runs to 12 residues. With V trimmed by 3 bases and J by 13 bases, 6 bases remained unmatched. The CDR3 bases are TGTGCCAGCAGCTTTCGCCAGGGACAGCAGCATTTT. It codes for CASSFRQGQQHF.

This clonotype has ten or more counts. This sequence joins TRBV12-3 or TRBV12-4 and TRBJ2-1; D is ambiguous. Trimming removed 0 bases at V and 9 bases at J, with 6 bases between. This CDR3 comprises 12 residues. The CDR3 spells CASSLALSEQFF. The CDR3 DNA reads TGTGCCAGCAGTTTAGCGCTGAGTGAGCAGTTCTTC.

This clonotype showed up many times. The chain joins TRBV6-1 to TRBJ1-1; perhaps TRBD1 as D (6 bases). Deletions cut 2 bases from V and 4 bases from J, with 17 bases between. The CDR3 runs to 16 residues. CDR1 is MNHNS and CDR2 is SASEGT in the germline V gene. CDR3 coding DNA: TGTGCCAGCAGTGAATCCCATCCTAGAGGGGGCACTGAAGCTTTCTTT. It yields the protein CASSESHPRGGTEAFF.

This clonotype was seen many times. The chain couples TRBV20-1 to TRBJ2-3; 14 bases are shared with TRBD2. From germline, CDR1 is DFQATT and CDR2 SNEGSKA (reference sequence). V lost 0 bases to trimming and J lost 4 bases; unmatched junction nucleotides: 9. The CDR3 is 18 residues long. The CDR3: CSARDASGTSGSPDTQYF. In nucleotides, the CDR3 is TGCAGTGCTAGAGATGCCTCCGGGACTAGCGGGAGTCCAGATACGCAGTATTTT.

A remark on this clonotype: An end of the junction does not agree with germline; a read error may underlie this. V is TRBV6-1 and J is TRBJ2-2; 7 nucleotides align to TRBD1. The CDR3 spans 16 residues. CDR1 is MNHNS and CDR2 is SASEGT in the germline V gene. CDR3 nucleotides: TGTGCCAGCAGTCGTCCGTTGGGACAGATAACCGGGGAGCTGCTTTTT. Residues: CASSRPLGQITGELLF.

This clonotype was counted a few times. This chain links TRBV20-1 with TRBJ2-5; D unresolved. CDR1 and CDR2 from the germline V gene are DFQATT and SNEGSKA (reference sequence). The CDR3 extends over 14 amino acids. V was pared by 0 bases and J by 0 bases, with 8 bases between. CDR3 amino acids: CSARDPGHQETQYF. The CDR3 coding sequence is TGCAGTGCTAGAGACCCGGGCCACCAAGAGACCCAGTACTTC.

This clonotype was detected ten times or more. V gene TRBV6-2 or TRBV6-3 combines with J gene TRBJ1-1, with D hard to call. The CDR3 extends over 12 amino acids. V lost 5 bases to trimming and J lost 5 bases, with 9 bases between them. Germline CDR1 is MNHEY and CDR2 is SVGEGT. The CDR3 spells CASSIGWTEAFF. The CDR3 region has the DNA TGTGCCAGCAGTATAGGGTGGACTGAAGCTTTCTTT.

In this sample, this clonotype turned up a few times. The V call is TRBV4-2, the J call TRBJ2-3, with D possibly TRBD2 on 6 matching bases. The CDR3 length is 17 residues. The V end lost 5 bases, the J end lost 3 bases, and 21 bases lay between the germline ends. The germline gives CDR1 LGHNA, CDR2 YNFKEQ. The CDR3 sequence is CASSTDRFAGKTDTQYF. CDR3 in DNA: TGTGCCAGCAGCACGGACCGATTCGCGGGAAAAACAGATACGCAGTATTTT.

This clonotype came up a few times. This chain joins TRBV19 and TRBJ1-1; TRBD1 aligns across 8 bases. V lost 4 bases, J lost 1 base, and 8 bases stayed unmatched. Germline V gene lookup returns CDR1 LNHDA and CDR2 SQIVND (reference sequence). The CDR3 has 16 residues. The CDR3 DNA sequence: TGTGCCAGTAGTAGTCCGCCTGGGACAGGGAACACTGAAGCTTTCTTT. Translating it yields CASSSPPGTGNTEAFF. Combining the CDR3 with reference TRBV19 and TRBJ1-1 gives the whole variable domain DGGITQSPKYLFRKEGQNVTLSCEQNLNHDAMYWYRQDPGQGLRLIYYSQIVNDFQKGDIAEGYSVSREKKESFPLTVTSAQKNPTAFYLCASSSPPGTGNTEAFFGQGTRLTVV.

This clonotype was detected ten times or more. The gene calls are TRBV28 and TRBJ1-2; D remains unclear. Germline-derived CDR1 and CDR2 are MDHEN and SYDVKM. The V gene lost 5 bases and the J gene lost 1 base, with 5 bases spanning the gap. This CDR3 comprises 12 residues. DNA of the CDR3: TGTGCCAGCAGTCGGGTTAACTATGGCTACACCTTC. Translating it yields CASSRVNYGYTF.

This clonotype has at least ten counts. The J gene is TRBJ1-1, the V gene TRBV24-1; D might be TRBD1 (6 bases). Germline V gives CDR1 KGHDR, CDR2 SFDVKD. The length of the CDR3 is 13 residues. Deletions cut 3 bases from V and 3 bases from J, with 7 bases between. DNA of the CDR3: TGTGCCACCAGTGATAGGACAGACACTGAAGCTTTCTTT. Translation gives CATSDRTDTEAFF.

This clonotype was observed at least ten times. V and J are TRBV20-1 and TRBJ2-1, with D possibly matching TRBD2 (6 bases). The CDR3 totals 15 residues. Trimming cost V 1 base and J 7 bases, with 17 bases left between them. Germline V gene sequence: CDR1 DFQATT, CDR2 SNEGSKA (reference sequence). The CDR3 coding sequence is TGCAGTGCTAGAGCCTTAGCGGTAAGAGGGAATGAGCAGTTCTTC. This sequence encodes CSARALAVRGNEQFF.

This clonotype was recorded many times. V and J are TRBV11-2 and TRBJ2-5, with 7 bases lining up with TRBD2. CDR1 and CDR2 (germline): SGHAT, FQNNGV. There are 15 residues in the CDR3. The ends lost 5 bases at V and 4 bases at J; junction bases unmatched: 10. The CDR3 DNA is TGTGCCAGCAGCACCTCCCCCGGGACTACAGAGACCCAGTACTTC. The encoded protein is CASSTSPGTTETQYF.

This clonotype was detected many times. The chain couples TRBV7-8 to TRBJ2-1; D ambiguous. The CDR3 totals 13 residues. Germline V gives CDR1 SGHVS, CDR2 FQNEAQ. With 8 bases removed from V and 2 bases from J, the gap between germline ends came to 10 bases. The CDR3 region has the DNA TGTGCCAGCGGCAAGAGACCCTACAATGAGCAGTTCTTC. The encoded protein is CASGKRPYNEQFF.

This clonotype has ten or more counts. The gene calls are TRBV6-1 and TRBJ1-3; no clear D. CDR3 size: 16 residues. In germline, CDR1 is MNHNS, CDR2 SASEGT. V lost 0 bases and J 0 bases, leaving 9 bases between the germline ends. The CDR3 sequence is CASSEAAPLSGNTIYF. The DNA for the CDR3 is TGTGCCAGCAGTGAAGCGGCCCCGCTCTCTGGAAACACCATATATTTT.

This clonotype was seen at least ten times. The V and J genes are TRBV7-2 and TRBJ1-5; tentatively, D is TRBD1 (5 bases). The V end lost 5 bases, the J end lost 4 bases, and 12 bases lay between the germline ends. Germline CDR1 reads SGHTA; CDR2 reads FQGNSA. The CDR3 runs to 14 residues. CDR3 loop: CASSVSGGNQPQHF. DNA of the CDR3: TGTGCCAGCAGCGTAAGTGGGGGTAATCAGCCCCAGCATTTT.

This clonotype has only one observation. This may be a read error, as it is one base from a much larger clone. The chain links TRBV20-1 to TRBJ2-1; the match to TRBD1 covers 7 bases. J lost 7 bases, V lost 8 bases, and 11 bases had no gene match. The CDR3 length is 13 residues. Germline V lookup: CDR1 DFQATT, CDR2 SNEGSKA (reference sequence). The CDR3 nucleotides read TGCAGTATTATGACAGGGAAGGGGAATGAGCAGTTCTTC. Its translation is CSIMTGKGNEQFF.